Below are 19 T cell receptor beta chains sequenced from a single sample in a study of CD8 T cells in Susac syndrome. The RNA, about 0.45 to 1 ug, was put through reverse transcription using random hexamers. TCRdb fed the immunoSEQ multiplex PCR reads into MiXCR, producing one record per CDR3 protein. The sample consists of 100,000 to 150,000 distinct CDR3 sequences, more than 90% of them appearing once. Sequencing input: CD8+ T cells from PBMCs. Receptors were obtained from a human donor with Susac syndrome.

This chain uses TRBV11-2 with TRBJ2-5; no firm D call. Germline lookup yields CDR1 SGHAT and CDR2 FQNNGV. The CDR3 sequence is 15 residues long. The V end was cut by 5 bases, the J end by 1 base, with 14 bases between. The CDR3 sequence is CASSRLGRSQETQYF. The DNA of the CDR3 is TGTGCCAGCAGCCGCCTCGGCCGGTCCCAAGAGACCCAGTACTTC.

The chain uses TRBV7-3 and TRBJ2-5; 10 bases fit TRBD2. The CDR3 contains 17 residues. Losses at the gene ends were 2 bases for V and 5 bases for J; bases not matched to a gene: 11. Germline loops: CDR1 SGHTA, CDR2 FQGTGA. The CDR3 sequence is CASSLGPSGGLWETQYF. As DNA, the CDR3 is TGTGCCAGCAGCTTAGGGCCTAGCGGGGGACTCTGGGAGACCCAGTACTTC.

The chain couples TRBV4-3 to TRBJ2-1, with 8 bases fitting TRBD2. Per the germline V gene, CDR1 is LGHNA and CDR2 is YSLEER. Trimming removed 0 bases from V and 7 bases from J; junction bases left unmatched: 11. The CDR3 contains 17 residues. The CDR3 nucleotides are TGCGCCAGCAGCCAAGATGACGCGAGCGGGAGATGGAATGAGCAGTTCTTC. Its protein is CASSQDDASGRWNEQFF.

The J gene is TRBJ2-1, the V gene TRBV20-1, with 12 nucleotides matching TRBD2. CDR1 and CDR2 from the germline V gene are DFQATT and SNEGSKA (reference sequence). This CDR3 is 14 amino acids long. J was trimmed by 8 bases and V by 1 base; bases with no gene match: 3. The DNA for the CDR3 is TGCAGTGCTAGAGGACTAGCGGGAGCGGATGAGCAGTTCTTC. Protein: CSARGLAGADEQFF.

The chain recombines TRBV27 with TRBJ1-6; D unresolved. Germline CDR1 MNHEY, CDR2 SMNVEV (reference sequence). This CDR3 is 14 amino acids long. V lost 3 bases and J lost 7, with 10 bases in between. The CDR3 is CASSFMGRNSPLHF. As DNA, the CDR3 is TGTGCCAGCAGTTTTATGGGTCGGAATTCACCCCTCCACTTT.

CDR3 region: CASSYSETGAYEQYF. The DNA of the CDR3 is TGTGCCAGCAGTTACTCGGAGACAGGAGCCTACGAGCAGTACTTC. V gene TRBV6-2 or TRBV6-3 combines with J gene TRBJ2-7; D is possibly TRBD1 (6 bases). Germline loops: CDR1 MNHEY, CDR2 SVGEGT. The CDR3 runs 15 residues. V was shortened by 0 bases and J by 2 bases, with 11 bases between the two germline ends.

V usage is TRBV30 and J usage is TRBJ2-2; TRBD2 matches at 10 bases. The CDR3 covers 14 residues. Trimming took 4 bases from V and 3 from J; bases not matched to a gene: 2. CDR1 GTSNPN and CDR2 SVGIG come from the germline V gene (reference sequence). Here the CDR3 DNA reads TGTGCCTGGACCCTAGCGGGAGACACCGGGGAGCTGTTTTTT. Amino acid sequence: CAWTLAGDTGELFF.

This chain links TRBV12-3 or TRBV12-4 with TRBJ2-7; D may be TRBD2 (5 bases). This CDR3 is 15 amino acids long. V was cut by 3 bases and J by 3 bases, with 15 bases left in between. CDR3 in DNA: TGTGCCAGCAGTTTTGGGTTGGGAGAGGGCTACGAGCAGTACTTC. Protein sequence: CASSFGLGEGYEQYF.

Only one count was recorded for this clonotype. The chain joins TRBV7-8 to TRBJ2-2, with TRBD2 as a possible D gene (6 bases). There are 16 residues in the CDR3. The germline V and J ends were trimmed by 0 bases and 3 bases, with 11 bases remaining between them. CDR1 and CDR2 (germline): SGHVS, FQNEAQ. The CDR3 spells CASSLAIAADTGELFF. The CDR3, as DNA: TGTGCCAGCAGCTTAGCGATAGCGGCCGACACCGGGGAGCTGTTTTTT. Using reference TRBV7-8 and TRBJ2-2 for the parts outside the CDR3, the full variable domain is GAGVSQSPRYKVAKRGQDVALRCDPISGHVSLFWYQQALGQGPEFLTYFQNEAQLDKSGLPSDRFFAERPEGSVSTLKIQRTQQEDSAVYLCASSLAIAADTGELFFGEGSRLTVL.

This CDR3 reads CASSRSARRPRVDTQYF. For the CDR3, the DNA is TGTGCCAGCAGCAGATCGGCCCGGCGTCCTCGGGTGGATACGCAGTATTTT. V gene TRBV28 combines with J gene TRBJ2-3; D is uncertain. The CDR3 contains 17 residues. Germline V gives CDR1 MDHEN, CDR2 SYDVKM. V lost 6 bases and J 6 bases, leaving 25 bases between the germline ends.

The chain combines TRBV5-6 with TRBJ1-2; 12 bases align to TRBD1. CDR3 size: 16 residues. Per germline, CDR1 SGHDT and CDR2 YYEEEE. V shed 4 bases and J 7 bases; nucleotides not matched to a gene: 11. The DNA for the CDR3 is TGTGCCAGCAGCCCAACAACCGGGACAGGGGGCCTTGGCTACACCTTC. It yields the protein CASSPTTGTGGLGYTF.

The chain recombines TRBV12-3 or TRBV12-4 with TRBJ1-2; TRBD1 matches 8 bases. The V gene end was trimmed by 5 bases and the J gene end by 5 bases; junction bases not matched to a gene: 19. This CDR3 has 18 residues. The CDR3 coding sequence is TGTGCCAGCAGTCCCCGCTCCCGACAGGGGCCTTTGGGGTATGGCTACACCTTC. Protein product: CASSPRSRQGPLGYGYTF.

This chain uses TRBV7-6 with TRBJ1-5; D is unresolved. Per the germline V gene, CDR1 is SGHVS and CDR2 is FNYEAQ. Deletions cut 1 base from V and 4 bases from J, with 8 bases between. This CDR3 region has 14 residues. The CDR3 DNA sequence: TGTGCCAGCAGCTTAGGAGCGCCAAATCAGCCCCAGCATTTT. Translation gives CASSLGAPNQPQHF.

CDR3 in DNA: TGTGCCAGCAGCCACGGACAGGGGGCGCGAACTGAAGCTTTCTTT. Translated: CASSHGQGARTEAFF. This chain joins TRBV7-9 and TRBJ1-1; 11 bases line up with TRBD1. This CDR3 contains 15 residues. V trimming: 5 bases; J trimming: 5 bases; junction bases outside the gene matches: 7. CDR1 and CDR2 (germline): SEHNR, FQNEAQ (reference sequence).

The chain uses TRBV5-6 and TRBJ2-4; TRBD1 might be the D (6 bases). The length of the CDR3 is 13 residues. Germline V CDR1 and CDR2: SGHDT, YYEEEE. Trimming cost V 4 bases and J 9 bases, with 14 bases left between them. The CDR3 spells CASSHGQSSIQYF. The CDR3 DNA reads as TGTGCCAGCAGCCACGGACAGTCGAGCATTCAGTACTTC.

V is TRBV3-1 and J is TRBJ1-2, with 8 bases fitting TRBD1. The CDR3 loop spans 16 amino acids. Germline CDR1 is LGHDT and CDR2 is YNNKEL (reference sequence). With 0 bases clipped from V and 2 bases from J, the junction kept 5 bases outside the gene matches. CDR3 residues: CASSQEDRDYNYGYTF. In DNA, the CDR3 is TGTGCCAGCAGCCAAGAGGACAGGGATTACAACTATGGCTACACCTTC.

The chain has TRBV13 and TRBJ1-3; no clear D. The CDR3 sequence is 15 residues long. With 1 base removed from V and 1 base from J, the gap between germline ends came to 8 bases. The germline V gene encodes CDR1 PRHDT and CDR2 FYEKMQ (reference sequence). The CDR3 sequence: CASSLEGKSGNTIYF. The CDR3 DNA reads as TGTGCCAGCAGCTTAGAGGGAAAATCTGGAAACACCATATATTTT.

This clonotype was observed a single time. The gene calls are TRBV6-2 or TRBV6-3 and TRBJ2-5, with a tentative D call TRBD2 (6 bases). V lost 0 bases to trimming and J lost 5 bases, with 13 bases between them. CDR1 and CDR2 from the germline V gene are MNHEY and SVGEGT. The CDR3 is 15 amino acids. CDR3: CASSYSTGRRETQYF. The DNA for the CDR3 is TGTGCCAGCAGTTACTCGACCGGGAGAAGGGAGACCCAGTACTTC.

The rearrangement joins TRBV12-3 or TRBV12-4 to TRBJ2-2; 8 bases align to TRBD1. V gave up 7 bases and J gave up 4 bases; unmatched junction bases: 8. The CDR3 is 15 amino acids. CDR3 nucleotide sequence: TGTGCCAGCACCGAGACAGGGGAGGTCACCGGGGAGCTGTTTTTT. Protein: CASTETGEVTGELFF.